What follows are 3 T cell receptor beta chains derived from one specimen sequenced in a study of molecular identifiers for immune sequencing clone quantification. TCRdb re-called the PCR reads through MiXCR, storing one row per CDR3 protein. The data contain some 650,000 distinct CDR3 sequences, about 20% of them singletons. Input material: naive CD8+ T cells from blood, with Jurkat cell RNA spiked in. Sample subset: FACS-sorted CD8+CD4-CCR7+CD45RA+ naive T cells. These receptors were collected from a human donor in good health. Some libraries in this study had Jurkat cell RNA spiked in.

This clonotype was counted many times. The genes are TRBV6-5 and TRBJ2-3; 9 positions agree with TRBD2. The germline gives CDR1 MNHEY, CDR2 SVGAGI. V dropped 8 bases and J dropped 3; count of bases not matched to a gene: 9. This CDR3 has 15 residues. The CDR3 reads CASESSSGATDTQYF. The CDR3 nucleotides are TGTGCCAGCGAGTCATCTAGCGGGGCAACAGATACGCAGTATTTT.

V usage is TRBV4-3 and J usage is TRBJ2-1; D remains ambiguous. CDR1 and CDR2 (germline): LGHNA, YSLEER. The V and J ends lost 5 bases and 0 bases respectively, with 11 bases between them. This CDR3 has 15 residues. In DNA form, the CDR3 reads TGCGCCAGCAGCGAGGCTAGAAGCTCCTACAATGAGCAGTTCTTC. Protein product: CASSEARSSYNEQFF.

Concerning this clonotype itself: Germline is not matched at one junction end, which may reflect a read error. The gene calls are TRBV11-2 and TRBJ2-1; D may be TRBD2 (6 bases). The germline CDR1 and CDR2 sequences are SGHAT and FQNNGV. The CDR3 length is 15 residues. The CDR3 sequence is CASSLAGVSYNEPFF. The CDR3, as DNA: TGTGCCAGCAGCTTAGCGGGGGTTTCCTACAATGAGCCGTTCTTC. Looking up the rest from reference TRBV11-2 and TRBJ2-1 gives the full variable domain: EAGVAQSPRYKIIEKRQSVAFWCNPISGHATLYWYQQILGQGPKLLIQFQNNGVVDDSQLPKDRFSAERLKGVDSTLKIQPAKLEDSAVYLCASSLAGVSYNEPFFGPGTRLTVL.